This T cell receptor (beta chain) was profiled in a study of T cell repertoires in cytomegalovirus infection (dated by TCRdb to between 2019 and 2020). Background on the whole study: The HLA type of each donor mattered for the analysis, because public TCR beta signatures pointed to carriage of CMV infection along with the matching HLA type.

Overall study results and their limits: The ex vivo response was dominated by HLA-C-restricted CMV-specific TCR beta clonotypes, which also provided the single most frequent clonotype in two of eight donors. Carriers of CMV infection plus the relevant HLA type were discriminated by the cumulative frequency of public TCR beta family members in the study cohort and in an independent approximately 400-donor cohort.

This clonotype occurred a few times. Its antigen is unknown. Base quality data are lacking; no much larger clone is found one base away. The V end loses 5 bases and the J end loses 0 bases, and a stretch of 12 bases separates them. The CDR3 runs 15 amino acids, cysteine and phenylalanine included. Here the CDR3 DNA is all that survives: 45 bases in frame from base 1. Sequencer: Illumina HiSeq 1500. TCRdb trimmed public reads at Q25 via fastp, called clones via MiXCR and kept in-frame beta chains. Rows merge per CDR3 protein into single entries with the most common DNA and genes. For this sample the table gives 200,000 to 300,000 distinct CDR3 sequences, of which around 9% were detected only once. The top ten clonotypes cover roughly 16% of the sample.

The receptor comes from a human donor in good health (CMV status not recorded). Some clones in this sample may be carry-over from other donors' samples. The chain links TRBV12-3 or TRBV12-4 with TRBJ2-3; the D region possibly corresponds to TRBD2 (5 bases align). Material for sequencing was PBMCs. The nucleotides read TGTGCCAGCAGTCAAACGGGAACTAGCACAGATACGCAGTATTTT. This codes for CASSQTGTSTDTQYF.